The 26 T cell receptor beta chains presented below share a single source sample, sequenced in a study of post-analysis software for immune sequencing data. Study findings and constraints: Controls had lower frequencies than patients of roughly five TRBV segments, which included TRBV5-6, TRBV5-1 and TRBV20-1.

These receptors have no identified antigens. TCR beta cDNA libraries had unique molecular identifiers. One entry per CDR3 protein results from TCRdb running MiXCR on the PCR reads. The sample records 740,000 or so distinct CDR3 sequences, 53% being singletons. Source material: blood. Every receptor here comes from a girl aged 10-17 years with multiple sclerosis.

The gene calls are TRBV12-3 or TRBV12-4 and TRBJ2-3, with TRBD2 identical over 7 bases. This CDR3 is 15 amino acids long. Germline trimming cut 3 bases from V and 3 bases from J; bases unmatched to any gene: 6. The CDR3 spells CASSFGGKFTDTQYF. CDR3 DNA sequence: TGTGCCAGCAGTTTCGGGGGGAAATTTACAGATACGCAGTATTTT.

In DNA, the CDR3 is TGTGCTAGTGGTTTGCCCCCTTCCGATGGCTACACCTTC. Amino acid sequence: CASGLPPSDGYTF. This chain connects TRBV12-5 to TRBJ1-2; D gene unclear. The CDR3 contains 13 residues. CDR1 and CDR2 (germline): LGHNT, FRNRAP. Trimming cost V 2 bases and J 6 bases, with 10 bases left between them.

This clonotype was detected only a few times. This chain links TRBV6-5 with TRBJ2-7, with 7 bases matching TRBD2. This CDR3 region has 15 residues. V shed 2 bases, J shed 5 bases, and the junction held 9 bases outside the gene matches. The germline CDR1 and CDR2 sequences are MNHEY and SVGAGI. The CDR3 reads CASSYLWGGMHEQYF. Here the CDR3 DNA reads TGTGCCAGCAGTTACCTTTGGGGGGGGATGCACGAGCAGTACTTC.

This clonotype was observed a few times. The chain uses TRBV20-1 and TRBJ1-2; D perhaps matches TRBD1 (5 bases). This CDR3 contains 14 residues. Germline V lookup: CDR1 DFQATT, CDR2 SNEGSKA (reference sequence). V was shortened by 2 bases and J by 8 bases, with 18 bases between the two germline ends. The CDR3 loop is CSARSLARQPGYTF. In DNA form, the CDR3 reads TGCAGTGCTAGATCACTAGCGAGACAGCCCGGCTACACCTTC.

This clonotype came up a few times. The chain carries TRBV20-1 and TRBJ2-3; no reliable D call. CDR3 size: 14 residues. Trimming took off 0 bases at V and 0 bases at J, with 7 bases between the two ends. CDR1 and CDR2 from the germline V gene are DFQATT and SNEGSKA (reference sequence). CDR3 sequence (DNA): TGCAGTGCTAGAGATCGGGTCAGCACAGATACGCAGTATTTT. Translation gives CSARDRVSTDTQYF.

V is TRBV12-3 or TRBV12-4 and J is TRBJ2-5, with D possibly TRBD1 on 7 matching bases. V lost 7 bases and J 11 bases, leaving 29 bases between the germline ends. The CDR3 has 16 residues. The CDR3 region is CASTSFGTGAGLEQYF. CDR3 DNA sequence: TGTGCCAGCACCTCGTTCGGTACAGGGGCGGGGTTGGAACAGTACTTC.

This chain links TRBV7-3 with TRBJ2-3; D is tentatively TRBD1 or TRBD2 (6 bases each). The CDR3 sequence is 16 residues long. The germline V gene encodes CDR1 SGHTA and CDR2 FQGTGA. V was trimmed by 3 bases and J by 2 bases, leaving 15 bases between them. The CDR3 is CASSFDTRGATDTQYF. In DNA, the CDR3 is TGTGCCAGCAGCTTCGACACAAGGGGGGCCACAGATACGCAGTATTTT.

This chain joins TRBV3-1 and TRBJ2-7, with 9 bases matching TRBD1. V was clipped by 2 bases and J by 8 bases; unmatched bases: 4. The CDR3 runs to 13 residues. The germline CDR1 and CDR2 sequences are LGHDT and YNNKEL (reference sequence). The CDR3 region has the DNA TGTGCCAGCAGCCAACCACAGGGGGCGAAGCAGTACTTC. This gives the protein CASSQPQGAKQYF.

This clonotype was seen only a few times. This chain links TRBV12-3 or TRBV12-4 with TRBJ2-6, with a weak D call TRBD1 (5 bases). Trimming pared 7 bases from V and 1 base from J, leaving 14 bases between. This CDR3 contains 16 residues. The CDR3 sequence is CASTDSLGSGANVLTF. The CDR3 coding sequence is TGTGCCAGCACTGACAGCTTGGGTTCTGGGGCCAACGTCCTGACTTTC.

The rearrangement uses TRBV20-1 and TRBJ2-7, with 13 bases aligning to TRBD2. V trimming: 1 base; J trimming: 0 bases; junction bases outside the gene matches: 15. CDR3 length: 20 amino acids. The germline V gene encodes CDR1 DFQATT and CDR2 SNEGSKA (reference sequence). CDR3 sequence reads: CSARATVGLAGAGSSYEQYF. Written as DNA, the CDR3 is TGCAGTGCTAGAGCAACTGTCGGACTAGCGGGAGCAGGCTCCTCCTACGAGCAGTACTTC.

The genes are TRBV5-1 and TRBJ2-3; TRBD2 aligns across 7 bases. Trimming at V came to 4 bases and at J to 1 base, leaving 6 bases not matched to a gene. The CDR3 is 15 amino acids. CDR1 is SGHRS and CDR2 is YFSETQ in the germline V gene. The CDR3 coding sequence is TGCGCCAGCAGCCGGGAGGACGGAGGCACAGATACGCAGTATTTT. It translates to CASSREDGGTDTQYF.

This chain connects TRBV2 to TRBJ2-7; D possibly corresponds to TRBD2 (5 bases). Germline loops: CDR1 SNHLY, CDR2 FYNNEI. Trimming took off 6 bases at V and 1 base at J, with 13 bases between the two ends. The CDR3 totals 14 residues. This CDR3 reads CASRQLVLSYEQYF. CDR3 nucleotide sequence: TGTGCCAGCAGACAACTAGTACTATCCTACGAGCAGTACTTC.

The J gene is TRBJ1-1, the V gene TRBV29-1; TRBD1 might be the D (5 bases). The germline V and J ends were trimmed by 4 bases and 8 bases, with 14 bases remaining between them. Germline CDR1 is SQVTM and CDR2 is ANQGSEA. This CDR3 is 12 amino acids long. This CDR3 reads CSVGQGEVEAFF. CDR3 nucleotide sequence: TGCAGCGTTGGTCAGGGAGAAGTCGAAGCTTTCTTT.

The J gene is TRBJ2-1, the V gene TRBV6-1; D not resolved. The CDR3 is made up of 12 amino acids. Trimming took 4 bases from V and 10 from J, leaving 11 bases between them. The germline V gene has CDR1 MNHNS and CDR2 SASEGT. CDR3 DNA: TGTGCCAGCAGTGTTCACCTAACAGAGCAGTTCTTC. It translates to CASSVHLTEQFF.

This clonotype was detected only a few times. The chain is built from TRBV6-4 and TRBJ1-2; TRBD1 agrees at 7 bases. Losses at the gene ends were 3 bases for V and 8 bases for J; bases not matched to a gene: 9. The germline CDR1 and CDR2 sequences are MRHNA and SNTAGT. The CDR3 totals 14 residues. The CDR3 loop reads CASSEIEGGRGYTF. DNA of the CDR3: TGTGCCAGCAGTGAAATTGAAGGGGGCCGGGGCTACACCTTC.

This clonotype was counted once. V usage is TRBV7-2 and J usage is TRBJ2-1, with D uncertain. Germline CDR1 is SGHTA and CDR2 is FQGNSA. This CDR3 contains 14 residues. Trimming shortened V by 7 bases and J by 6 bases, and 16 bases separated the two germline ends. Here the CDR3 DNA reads TGTGCCAGCACCCCCGACCACACCTGCAATGAGCAGTTCTTC. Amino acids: CASTPDHTCNEQFF.

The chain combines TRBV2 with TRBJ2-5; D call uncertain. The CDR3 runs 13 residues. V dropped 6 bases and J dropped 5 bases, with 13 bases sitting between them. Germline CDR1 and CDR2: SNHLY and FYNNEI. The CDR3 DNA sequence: TGTGCCAGCAGGATACGTTCTAGGGAGACCCAGTACTTC. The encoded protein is CASRIRSRETQYF.

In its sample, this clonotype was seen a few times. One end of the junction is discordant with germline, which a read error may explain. This CDR3 reads CSARGIRSGTDTQYF. In DNA form, the CDR3 reads TGCAGTGCCAGAGGGATCCGTAGTGGCACAGATACGCAGTATTTT. V gene TRBV20-1 combines with J gene TRBJ2-3, with a possible D match to TRBD2 (5 bases). This CDR3 region has 15 residues. Germline V gene lookup returns CDR1 DFQATT and CDR2 SNEGSKA (reference sequence).

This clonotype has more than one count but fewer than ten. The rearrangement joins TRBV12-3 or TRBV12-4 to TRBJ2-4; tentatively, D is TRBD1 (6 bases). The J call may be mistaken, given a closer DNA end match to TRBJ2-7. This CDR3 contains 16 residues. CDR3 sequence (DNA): TGTGCCAGCAGTTTAGCCACGTTCAGGGGACCCTACGAGCAGTACTTC. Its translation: CASSLATFRGPYEQYF.

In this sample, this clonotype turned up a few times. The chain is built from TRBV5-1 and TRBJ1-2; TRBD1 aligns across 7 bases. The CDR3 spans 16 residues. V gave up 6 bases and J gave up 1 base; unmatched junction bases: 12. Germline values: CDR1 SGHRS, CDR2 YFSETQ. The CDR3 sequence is CASTLGQALNNYGYTF. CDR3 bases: TGCGCCAGCACCCTTGGACAGGCCCTCAATAACTATGGCTACACCTTC.

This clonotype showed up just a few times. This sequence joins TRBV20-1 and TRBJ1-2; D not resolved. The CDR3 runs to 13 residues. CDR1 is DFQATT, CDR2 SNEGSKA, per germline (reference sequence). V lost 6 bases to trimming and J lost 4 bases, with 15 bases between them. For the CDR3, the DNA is TGCAGTGCCACTTTAGTGGTCGGCTATGGCTACACCTTC. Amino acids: CSATLVVGYGYTF.

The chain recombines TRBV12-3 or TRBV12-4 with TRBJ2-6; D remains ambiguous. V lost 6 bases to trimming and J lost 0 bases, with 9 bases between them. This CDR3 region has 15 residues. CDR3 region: CASSPTTSGANVLTF. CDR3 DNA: TGTGCCAGCAGCCCTACCACCTCTGGGGCCAACGTCCTGACTTTC.

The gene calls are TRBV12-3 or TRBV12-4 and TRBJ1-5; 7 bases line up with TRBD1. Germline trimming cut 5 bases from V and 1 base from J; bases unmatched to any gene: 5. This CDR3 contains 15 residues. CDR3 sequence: CASSRQGKSNQPQHF. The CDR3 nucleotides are TGTGCCAGCAGTAGACAGGGAAAGAGCAATCAGCCCCAGCATTTT.

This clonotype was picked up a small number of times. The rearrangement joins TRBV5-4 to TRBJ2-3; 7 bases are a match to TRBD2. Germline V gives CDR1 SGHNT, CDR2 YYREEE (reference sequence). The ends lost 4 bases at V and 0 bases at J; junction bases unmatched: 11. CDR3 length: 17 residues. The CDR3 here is CASSPWEAGESTDTQYF. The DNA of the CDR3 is TGTGCCAGCAGCCCGTGGGAGGCGGGAGAAAGCACAGATACGCAGTATTTT. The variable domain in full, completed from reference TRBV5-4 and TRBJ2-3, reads ETGVTQSPTHLIKTRGQQVTLRCSSQSGHNTVSWYQQALGQGPQFIFQYYREEENGRGNFPPRFSGLQFPNYSSELNVNALELDDSALYLCASSPWEAGESTDTQYFGPGTRLTVL.

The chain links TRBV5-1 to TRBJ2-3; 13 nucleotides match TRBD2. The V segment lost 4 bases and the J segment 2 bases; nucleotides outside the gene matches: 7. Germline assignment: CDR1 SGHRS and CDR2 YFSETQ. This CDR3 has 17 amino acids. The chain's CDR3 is CASSVRTSGGPTDTQYF. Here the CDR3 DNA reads TGCGCCAGCAGCGTAAGGACTAGCGGGGGACCCACAGATACGCAGTATTTT.

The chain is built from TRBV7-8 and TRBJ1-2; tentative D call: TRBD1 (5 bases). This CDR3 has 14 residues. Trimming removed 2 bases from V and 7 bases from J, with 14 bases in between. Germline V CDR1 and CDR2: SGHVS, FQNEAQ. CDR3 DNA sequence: TGTGCCAGCAGCTTATTAGGTGTGGGGGTTGGCTACACCTTC. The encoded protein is CASSLLGVGVGYTF.